Listed below are T cell receptor beta chains from one sample, sequenced in a study of T cell responses to AZD1222 COVID-19 vaccine. Data came from immunoSEQ multiplex PCR; TCRdb stores just in-frame clones and leaves some out. The sample shows over 100,000 clones, approximately 90% of them seen only once. This material consisted of peripheral blood, taken on day 0 of AZD1222 vaccination. These receptors all stem from an adult in good health. Each CDR3 is given with its conserved first and last residue. The D gene is left open where the match is weak. Some rows mark clone size as missing; the rest say once, few, many or name a class of expanded clone.

j_gene	len	d_gene	abundance	v_gene	CDR3nt	CDR3aa
TRBJ2-2	14	NA	NA	TRBV2	TGTGCCAGCGGTCGACAGGGAGGGACCGGGGAGCTGTTTTTT	CASGRQGGTGELFF
TRBJ2-1	10	NA	NA	TRBV20-1	TGCAGTGCTAGTGTCAATGAGCAGTTCTTC	CSASVNEQFF
TRBJ1-1	15	TRBD1	NA	TRBV7-8	TGTGCCAGCAGCTTAGCTCGACAGGGCGGCAGTGAAGCTTTCTTT	CASSLARQGGSEAFF
TRBJ1-1	14	NA	NA	TRBV6-5	TGTGCCAGCAGTCCCCGGGACACCGTCACTGAAGCTTTCTTT	CASSPRDTVTEAFF
TRBJ1-3	16	NA	NA	TRBV5-5	TGTGCCAGCAGCAACCAGGGGAGAGTCTCTGGAAACACCATATATTTT	CASSNQGRVSGNTIYF
TRBJ2-7	14	NA	once	TRBV18	TGTGCCAGCTCACCCGGGCAGGAAGTCTACGAGCAGTACTTC	CASSPGQEVYEQYF
TRBJ2-3	18	TRBD1	NA	TRBV19	TGTGCCAGTAGTACGAGCCGGGACAGAGGTGCGGGCACAGATACGCAGTATTTT	CASSTSRDRGAGTDTQYF
TRBJ2-1	13	NA	NA	TRBV5-1	TGCGCCAGCAGCCCTGGGTTGGGCAATGAGCAGTTCTTC	CASSPGLGNEQFF
TRBJ2-1	16	TRBD2	NA	TRBV5-4	TGTGCCAGCAGCCCCGGAGTAGCGGGACCTCGCGGTGAGCAGTTCTTC	CASSPGVAGPRGEQFF
TRBJ2-1	14	TRBD1	NA	TRBV7-9	TGTGCCAGCAGCCCCGGGACAGGGATCAATGAGCAGTTCTTC	CASSPGTGINEQFF
TRBJ1-4	15	NA	NA	TRBV18	TGTGCCAGCTCACCGGAGCGGGGGGCAAGTGAAAAACTGTTTTTT	CASSPERGASEKLFF
TRBJ1-2	16	TRBD1	NA	TRBV9	TGTGCCAGCAGCGGATCATACAGGGGAGATAACTATGGCTACACCTTC	CASSGSYRGDNYGYTF
TRBJ1-2	15	NA	NA	TRBV6-2/TRBV6-3	TGTGCCAGCAGTTGGCCGAGAGGGGTCAACTATGGCTACACCTTC	CASSWPRGVNYGYTF
TRBJ2-3	14	NA	NA	TRBV27	TGTGCCAGCAGTTTTAATCGTGGCACAGATACGCAGTATTTT	CASSFNRGTDTQYF
TRBJ2-7	14	NA	NA	TRBV5-1	TGCGCCAGCAGCAAGGGGGATAGCTCCTACGAGCAGTACTTC	CASSKGDSSYEQYF
TRBJ2-3	16	TRBD1	NA	TRBV7-6	TGTGCCAGCAGCTTAGGATCCGCAGGGGGTACAGATACGCAGTATTTT	CASSLGSAGGTDTQYF
TRBJ1-2	14	TRBD1	NA	TRBV5-1	TGCGCCAGCAGCCCCTCGGACAGGGGAGACGGCTACACCTTC	CASSPSDRGDGYTF
TRBJ2-7	14	TRBD1	NA	TRBV19	TGTGCCAGTAGTATATTCCAGGGGGCCCACGAGCAGTACTTC	CASSIFQGAHEQYF
TRBJ2-2	18	NA	NA	TRBV9	TGTGCCAGCAGCGTAGTGGGGAGTAGCGGCCCACAGACCGGGGAGCTGTTTTTT	CASSVVGSSGPQTGELFF
TRBJ1-1	13	NA	NA	TRBV12-1	TGTGCCAGCAGCAAGGACTGTTACACTGAAGCTTTCTTT	CASSKDCYTEAFF
TRBJ1-5	15	TRBD1	NA	TRBV19	TGTGCCAGTAACCATGGACAGGGGGTCTATCAGCCCCAGCATTTT	CASNHGQGVYQPQHF
TRBJ2-5	15	NA	NA	TRBV7-9	TGTGCCAGCAGCTTAGTCGGGCAGACTAAAGAGACCCAGTACTTC	CASSLVGQTKETQYF
TRBJ1-6	16	TRBD1	NA	TRBV9	TGTGCCAGCAGGAGACAGGGGAGATCCTATAATTCACCCCTCCACTTT	CASRRQGRSYNSPLHF
TRBJ1-4	18	NA	few	TRBV6-4	TGTGCCAGCACCCGAAGGGAGGAGGCAGGCACAACTAATGAAAAACTGTTTTTT	CASTRREEAGTTNEKLFF
TRBJ2-7	15	NA	NA	TRBV3-1/TRBV3-2	TGTGCCAGCAACACCGGAGGGGGTCTCTCCTACGAGCAGTACTTC	CASNTGGGLSYEQYF
TRBJ1-5	16	TRBD1	few	TRBV2	TGTGCCAGCAGTGAACAACAGGGGGTTGGAAATCAGCCCCAGCATTTT	CASSEQQGVGNQPQHF
TRBJ2-6	18	NA	NA	TRBV9	TGTGCCAGCAGCCCCCGAGTACAGGGTGGCTCTGGGGCCAACGTCCTGACTTTC	CASSPRVQGGSGANVLTF
TRBJ2-3	15	NA	NA	TRBV11-2	TGTGCCAGCAGCTTAGGAGGGCGAAACACAGATACGCAGTATTTT	CASSLGGRNTDTQYF
TRBJ1-4	14	NA	NA	TRBV19	TGTGCCAGTAGTATATTGAGTGTCGGCGAAAAACTGTTTTTT	CASSILSVGEKLFF
TRBJ1-3	14	NA	NA	TRBV6-2/TRBV6-3	TGTGCCAGCAGTTCCGGGGTAATGGAAAACACCATATATTTT	CASSSGVMENTIYF
TRBJ1-1	12	NA	once	TRBV6-5	TGTGCCAGCAGTCCAAGGAGTACTGAAGCTTTCTTT	CASSPRSTEAFF
TRBJ1-1	18	NA	NA	TRBV7-2	TGTGCCAGCAGCTTAGCGGGTCTGACCTTCCCGATGAACACTGAAGCTTTCTTT	CASSLAGLTFPMNTEAFF
TRBJ1-2	13	NA	NA	TRBV10-3	TGTGCCTTCTGGGGGGGGGCTAACTATGGCTACACCTTC	CAFWGGANYGYTF